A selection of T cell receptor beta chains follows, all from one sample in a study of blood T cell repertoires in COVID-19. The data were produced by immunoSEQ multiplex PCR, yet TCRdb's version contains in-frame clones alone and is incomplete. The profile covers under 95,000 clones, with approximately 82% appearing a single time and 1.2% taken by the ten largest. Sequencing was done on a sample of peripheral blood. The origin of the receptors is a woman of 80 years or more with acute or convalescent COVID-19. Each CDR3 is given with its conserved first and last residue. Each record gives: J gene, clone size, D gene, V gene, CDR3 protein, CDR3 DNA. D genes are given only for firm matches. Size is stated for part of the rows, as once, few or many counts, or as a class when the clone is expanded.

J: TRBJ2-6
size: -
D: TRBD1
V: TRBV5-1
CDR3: CASSLQGAGSSGANVLTF
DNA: TGCGCCAGCAGCTTACAGGGGGCGGGATCCTCTGGGGCCAACGTCCTGACTTTC

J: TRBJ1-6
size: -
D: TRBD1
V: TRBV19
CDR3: CASSSGQVNNSPLHF
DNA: TGTGCCAGTAGTTCCGGACAGGTTAATAATTCACCCCTCCACTTT

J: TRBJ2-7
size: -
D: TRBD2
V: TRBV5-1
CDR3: CASSFGLAGEGEQYF
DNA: TGCGCCAGCAGCTTTGGACTAGCGGGAGAGGGTGAGCAGTACTTC

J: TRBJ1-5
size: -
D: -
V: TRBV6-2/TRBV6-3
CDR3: CASSYTVQPQHF
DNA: TGTGCCAGCAGTTACACAGTCCAGCCCCAGCATTTT

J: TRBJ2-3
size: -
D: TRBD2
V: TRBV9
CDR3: CASSVAGGATDTQYF
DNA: TGTGCCAGCAGCGTAGCCGGGGGGGCCACAGATACGCAGTATTTT

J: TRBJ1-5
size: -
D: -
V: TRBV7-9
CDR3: CASSGKGNQPQHF
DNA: TGTGCCAGCAGCGGGAAGGGGAACCAGCCCCAGCATTTT

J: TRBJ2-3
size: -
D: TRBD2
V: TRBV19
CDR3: CASRSGGGMTDTQYF
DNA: TGTGCCAGTAGGTCCGGGGGGGGCATGACAGATACGCAGTATTTT

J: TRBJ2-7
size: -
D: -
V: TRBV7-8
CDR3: CASSLAGGAGQPYEQYF
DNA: TGTGCCAGCAGCTTAGCAGGAGGAGCGGGACAACCCTACGAGCAGTACTTC

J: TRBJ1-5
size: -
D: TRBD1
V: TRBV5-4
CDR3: CASSTTGGNNQPQHF
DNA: TGTGCCAGCAGCACGACAGGGGGTAACAATCAGCCCCAGCATTTT

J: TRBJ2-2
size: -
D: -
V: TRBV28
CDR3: CASSYLSRVPPAELFF
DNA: TGTGCCAGCAGTTACCTAAGCCGGGTCCCCCCTGCGGAGCTGTTTTTT

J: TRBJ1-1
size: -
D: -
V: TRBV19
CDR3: CASSQVSGNTEAFF
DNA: TGTGCCAGTAGCCAGGTATCAGGGAACACTGAAGCTTTCTTT

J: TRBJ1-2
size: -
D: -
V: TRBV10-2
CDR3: CASSGGAGRQKGGGYTF
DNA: TGCGCCAGCAGTGGGGGAGCCGGACGGCAAAAGGGCGGTGGCTACACCTTC

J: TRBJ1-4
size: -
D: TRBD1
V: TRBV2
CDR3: CASSLGQGYEKLFF
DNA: TGTGCCAGCAGTCTAGGACAGGGGTATGAAAAACTGTTTTTT

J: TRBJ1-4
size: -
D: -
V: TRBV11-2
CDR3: CASSLDGSRGEKLFF
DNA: TGTGCCAGCAGCTTAGATGGCAGTCGTGGTGAAAAACTGTTTTTT

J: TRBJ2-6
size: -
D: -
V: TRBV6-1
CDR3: CASSDPGAGANVLTF
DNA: TGTGCCAGCAGTGATCCAGGGGCTGGGGCCAACGTCCTGACTTTC

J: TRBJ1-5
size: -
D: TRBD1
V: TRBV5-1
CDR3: CASSPGQGQAPQHF
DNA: TGCGCCAGCAGCCCCGGACAGGGGCAAGCGCCCCAGCATTTT

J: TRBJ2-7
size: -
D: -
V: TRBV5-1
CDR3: CASSLGGSSYEQYF
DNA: TGCGCCAGCAGCTTGGGTGGCAGCTCCTACGAGCAGTACTTC

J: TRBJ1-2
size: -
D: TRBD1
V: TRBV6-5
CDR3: CASSPDRVVDYTF
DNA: TGTGCCAGCAGCCCGGACAGGGTGGTTGACTACACCTTC

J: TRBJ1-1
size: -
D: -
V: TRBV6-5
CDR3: CASSPGGQGGFF
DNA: TGTGCCAGCAGTCCGGGAGGGCAGGGAGGTTTCTTT

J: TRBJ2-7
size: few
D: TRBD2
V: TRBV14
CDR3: CASSQGWLAGVYEQYF
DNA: TGTGCCAGCAGCCAAGGATGGCTAGCGGGAGTTTACGAGCAGTACTTC

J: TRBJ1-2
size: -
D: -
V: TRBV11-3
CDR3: CASSLKDNYGYTF
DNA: TGTGCCAGCAGCCTAAAAGATAACTATGGCTACACCTTC

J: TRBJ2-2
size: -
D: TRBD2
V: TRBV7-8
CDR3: CASSFPGLAGVDTGELFF
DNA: TGTGCCAGCAGCTTCCCGGGACTAGCGGGAGTAGACACCGGGGAGCTGTTTTTT

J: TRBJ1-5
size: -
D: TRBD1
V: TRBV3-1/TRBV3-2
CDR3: CASSQQGQGASQPQHF
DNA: TGTGCCAGCAGCCAGCAGGGACAGGGGGCTTCTCAGCCCCAGCATTTT

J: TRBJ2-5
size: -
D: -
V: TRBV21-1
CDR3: CCEPGQAGEAQYF
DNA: TGCTGCGAACCGGGACAGGCGGGAGAGGCCCAGTACTTC

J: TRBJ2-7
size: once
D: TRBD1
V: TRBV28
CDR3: CASSRPRQGSDEQYF
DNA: TGTGCCAGCAGTAGGCCCCGACAGGGTAGTGACGAGCAGTACTTC

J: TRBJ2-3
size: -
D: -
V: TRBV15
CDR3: CATSRGRGGRNTQYF
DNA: TGTGCCACCAGCAGAGGAAGGGGGGGGCGAAATACGCAGTATTTT

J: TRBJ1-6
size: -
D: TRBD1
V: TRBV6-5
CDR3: CASRTGTGGHPHF
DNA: TGTGCCAGCCGAACCGGGACAGGGGGACATCCCCACTTT

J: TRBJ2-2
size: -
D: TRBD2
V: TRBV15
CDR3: CATSRGLAGGYTGELFF
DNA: TGTGCCACCAGCAGAGGTCTAGCGGGAGGGTACACCGGGGAGCTGTTTTTT

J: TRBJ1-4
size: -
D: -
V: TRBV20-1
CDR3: CSATNREKLFF
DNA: TGCAGTGCTACCAACAGGGAAAAACTGTTTTTT

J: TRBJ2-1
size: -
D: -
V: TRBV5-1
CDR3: CASSLVGGEYNEQFF
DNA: TGCGCCAGCAGCTTGGTCGGGGGAGAGTACAATGAGCAGTTCTTC

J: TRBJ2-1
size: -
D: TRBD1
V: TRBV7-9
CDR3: CASSLPGTGANEQFF
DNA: TGTGCCAGCAGTTTACCCGGGACAGGGGCCAATGAGCAGTTCTTC

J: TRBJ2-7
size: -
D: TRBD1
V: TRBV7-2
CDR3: CASSPDRGSYEQYF
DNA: TGTGCCAGCAGCCCTGACAGGGGATCCTACGAGCAGTACTTC

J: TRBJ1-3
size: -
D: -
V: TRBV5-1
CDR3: CASSPEGRSSGNTIYF
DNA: TGCGCCAGCAGCCCCGAGGGCCGGTCCTCTGGAAACACCATATATTTT

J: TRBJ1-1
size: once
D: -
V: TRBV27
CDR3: CASPHRNTEAFF
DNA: TGTGCCAGCCCCCACAGGAACACTGAAGCTTTCTTT

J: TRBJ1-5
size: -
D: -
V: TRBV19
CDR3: CASSPRGGALPGPQHF
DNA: TGTGCCAGTAGTCCTCGGGGGGGGGCCCTCCCCGGGCCCCAGCATTTT

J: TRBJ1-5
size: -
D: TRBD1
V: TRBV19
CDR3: CASSITRDRYSNQPQHF
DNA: TGTGCCAGTAGTATTACTAGGGACAGATATAGCAATCAGCCCCAGCATTTT

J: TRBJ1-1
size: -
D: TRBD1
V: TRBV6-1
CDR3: CASSEGQVNTEAFF
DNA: TGTGCCAGCAGTGAGGGACAGGTGAACACTGAAGCTTTCTTT

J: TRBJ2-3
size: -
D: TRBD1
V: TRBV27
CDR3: CASSWTGRFTDTQYF
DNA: TGTGCCAGCAGCTGGACAGGGCGATTCACAGATACGCAGTATTTT

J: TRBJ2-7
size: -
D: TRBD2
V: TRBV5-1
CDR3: CASSLELAGGPLSEQYF
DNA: TGCGCCAGCAGCTTGGAACTAGCGGGAGGGCCTCTCTCCGAGCAGTACTTC

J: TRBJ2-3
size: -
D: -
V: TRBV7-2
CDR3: CASSSGLGGMTDTQYF
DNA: TGTGCCAGCAGCTCGGGACTGGGGGGTATGACAGATACGCAGTATTTT

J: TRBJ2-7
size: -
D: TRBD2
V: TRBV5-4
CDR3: CASSLLAGGPGQYF
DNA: TGTGCCAGCAGCTTGTTAGCGGGAGGGCCCGGGCAGTACTTC

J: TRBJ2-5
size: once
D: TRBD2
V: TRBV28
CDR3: CASSPGTSGTRVQYF
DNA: TGTGCCAGCAGCCCCGGGACTAGCGGGACCCGAGTCCAGTACTTC

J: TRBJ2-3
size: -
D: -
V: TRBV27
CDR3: CASSRLLAGGSDTQYF
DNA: TGTGCCAGCAGTCGGCTCCTGGCCGGCGGGTCAGATACGCAGTATTTT

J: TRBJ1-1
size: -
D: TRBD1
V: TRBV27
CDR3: CASSSYRGWSTEAFF
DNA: TGTGCCAGCAGTTCATACAGGGGGTGGAGCACTGAAGCTTTCTTT

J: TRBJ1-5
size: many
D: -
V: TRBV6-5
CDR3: CASRPQGINQPQHF
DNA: TGTGCCAGCAGGCCCCAGGGAATTAATCAGCCCCAGCATTTT

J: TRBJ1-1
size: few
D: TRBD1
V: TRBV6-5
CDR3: CASRTGIDTEAFF
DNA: TGTGCCAGCAGGACAGGGATTGACACTGAAGCTTTCTTT

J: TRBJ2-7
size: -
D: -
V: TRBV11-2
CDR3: CASSSVYEQYF
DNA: TGTGCCAGCAGCTCTGTCTACGAGCAGTACTTC

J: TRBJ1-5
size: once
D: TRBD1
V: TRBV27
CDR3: CASMGSGGMSQPQHF
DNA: TGTGCCAGCATGGGGTCAGGGGGAATGAGTCAGCCCCAGCATTTT

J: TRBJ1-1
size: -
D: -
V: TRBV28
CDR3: CASLRSLMNTEAFF
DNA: TGTGCCAGTCTAAGATCCCTGATGAACACTGAAGCTTTCTTT